These 27 T cell receptor beta chains came from one sample sequenced in a study of blood T cell repertoires in COVID-19. Method: immunoSEQ multiplex PCR; TCRdb's copy keeps in-frame clones and lacks some. Of over 200,000 clones listed, 80% to 85% are singletons. Sequencing was done on a sample of peripheral blood. The receptors originated from a human donor in a cohort sampled during active COVID-19.

The chain uses TRBV12-5 and TRBJ1-1; D unresolved. Germline CDR1 and CDR2: LGHNT and FRNRAP. V gave up 3 bases and J gave up 6 bases, with 8 bases separating them. CDR3 size: 12 residues. CDR3: CASGFGFAEAFF. The CDR3 DNA is TGTGCTAGTGGTTTTGGCTTTGCTGAAGCTTTCTTT.

V is TRBV14 and J is TRBJ1-1, with 8 bases matching TRBD1. V gave up 0 bases and J gave up 4 bases; unmatched junction bases: 13. Germline loops: CDR1 SGHDN, CDR2 FVKESK. The CDR3 extends over 18 amino acids. In DNA, the CDR3 is TGTGCCAGCAGCCAAGATCTGGGGCAGGGGGCTGTTGGCACTGAAGCTTTCTTT. It encodes CASSQDLGQGAVGTEAFF.

This clone was recorded only once. This chain uses TRBV6-1 with TRBJ1-6; perhaps TRBD1 as D (6 bases). Germline values: CDR1 MNHNS, CDR2 SASEGT. The CDR3 covers 15 residues. V was cut by 3 bases and J by 9 bases, with 15 bases left in between. CDR3 sequence (DNA): TGTGCCAGCAGTGATTTAGCGACAGGTAGTTCACCCCTCCACTTT. This sequence encodes CASSDLATGSSPLHF.

The chain employs TRBV4-3 and TRBJ2-3, with TRBD2 matching over 10 bases. Germline CDR1 reads LGHNA; CDR2 reads YSLEER. Unmatched junction bases numbered 10, after V lost 1 base and J lost 3 bases. The CDR3 is 18 amino acids. The DNA for the CDR3 is TGCGCCAGCAGCCAAGGTATGGCTAGCGGGAGTGTGACAGATACGCAGTATTTT. This encodes CASSQGMASGSVTDTQYF.

This clone was seen only a few times. The chain has TRBV11-1 and TRBJ1-2; TRBD1 is a possible D gene (5 bases). Per the germline V gene, CDR1 is SGHAT and CDR2 is FQDESV (reference sequence). The length of the CDR3 is 15 residues. V shed 1 base and J shed 2 bases, with 11 bases lying between them. The CDR3 spells CASSLDRDSNYGYTF. CDR3 DNA: TGTGCCAGCAGCTTAGATCGGGACTCAAACTATGGCTACACCTTC.

This sequence joins TRBV28 and TRBJ1-3; 7 bases are shared with TRBD1. Germline-derived CDR1 and CDR2 are MDHEN and SYDVKM. The V segment lost 2 bases and the J segment 4 bases; nucleotides outside the gene matches: 5. This CDR3 spans 15 amino acids. The CDR3 sequence: CASSLGGTAGNTIYF. Written as DNA, the CDR3 is TGTGCCAGCAGTTTAGGAGGGACAGCCGGAAACACCATATATTTT.

DNA for the CDR3: TGTGCCAGCAGCGTCGGGACTAGCGGTCCCTACGAGCAGTACTTC. Its translation: CASSVGTSGPYEQYF. This chain links TRBV11-2 with TRBJ2-7, with 11 bases matching TRBD2. Germline loops: CDR1 SGHAT, CDR2 FQNNGV. The CDR3 has 15 amino acids. Germline trimming cut 5 bases from V and 2 bases from J; bases unmatched to any gene: 5.

This clone came up a few times. J is TRBJ2-7 and V is TRBV28; 14 positions match TRBD2. Per germline, CDR1 MDHEN and CDR2 SYDVKM. The trim removed 8 bases at V and 4 bases at J, leaving 1 base unmatched. The CDR3 is 13 residues long. The CDR3 coding sequence is TGTGCCAGCGGGACTAGCGGGAGTTACGAGCAGTACTTC. Protein sequence: CASGTSGSYEQYF.

The rearrangement links TRBV6-2 or TRBV6-3 to TRBJ1-2; a possible D gene is TRBD1 (6 bases). V was pared by 4 bases and J by 4 bases, with 16 bases between. Germline loops: CDR1 MNHEY, CDR2 SVGEGT. The CDR3 covers 15 residues. Here the CDR3 DNA reads TGTGCCAGCAGTTGGCCTTCGACAGGTGGCTATGGCTACACCTTC. Protein sequence: CASSWPSTGGYGYTF.

This chain's CDR3 is CASSPPRTGDYEQYF. The CDR3 DNA is TGTGCCAGCTCACCACCGCGAACAGGGGATTACGAGCAGTACTTC. V usage is TRBV18 and J usage is TRBJ2-7, with TRBD1 matching over 7 bases. With V trimmed by 0 bases and J by 4 bases, 6 bases remained unmatched. The CDR3 loop spans 15 amino acids. Germline V gene lookup returns CDR1 KGHSH and CDR2 LQKENI.

This chain links TRBV11-2 with TRBJ2-5; the match to TRBD1 covers 7 bases. The CDR3 has 17 amino acids. CDR1 and CDR2 (germline): SGHAT, FQNNGV. With 1 base clipped from V and 3 bases from J, the junction kept 11 bases outside the gene matches. The CDR3 region has the DNA TGTGCCAGCAGCTTAGGGGGCGGGCCCGGGACAGAAGAGACCCAGTACTTC. Translated, it gives CASSLGGGPGTEETQYF.

The chain joins TRBV6-5 to TRBJ1-4, with 11 bases aligning to TRBD1. This CDR3 comprises 14 residues. The germline CDR1 and CDR2 sequences are MNHEY and SVGAGI. V was pared by 6 bases and J by 7 bases, with 4 bases of the junction left unmatched. Here the CDR3 reads CASRDGTGGEKLFF. Here the CDR3 DNA reads TGTGCCAGCAGGGACGGGACAGGGGGTGAAAAACTGTTTTTT.

The rearrangement links TRBV30 to TRBJ2-5, with D maybe TRBD2 (6 bases). The V end was cut by 0 bases, the J end by 2 bases, with 13 bases between. Germline V gene lookup returns CDR1 GTSNPN and CDR2 SVGIG (reference sequence). CDR3 length equals 15 residues. Written as DNA, the CDR3 is TGTGCCTGGAGTGTATACGGGGGATTGCAAGAGACCCAGTACTTC. This sequence encodes CAWSVYGGLQETQYF.

This sequence joins TRBV4-3 and TRBJ2-2, with unresolved D. This CDR3 is 15 amino acids long. V lost 0 bases, J lost 8 bases, and 13 bases lay in between. Germline CDR1 is LGHNA and CDR2 is YSLEER. CDR3 residues: CASSQDLVLTGELFF. CDR3 in DNA: TGCGCCAGCAGCCAAGATTTAGTTTTAACGGGGGAGCTGTTTTTT.

Notes on this clone: In the same sample, other DNA sequences code for this CDR3. The chain combines TRBV19 with TRBJ1-4; 7 bases are shared with TRBD1. Germline trimming cut 5 bases from V and 0 bases from J; bases unmatched to any gene: 3. Germline values: CDR1 LNHDA, CDR2 SQIVND (reference sequence). This CDR3 is built from 15 residues. The CDR3 nucleotides are TGTGCCAGTAGTCCTGGGACAGCAACTAATGAAAAACTGTTTTTT. Its translation: CASSPGTATNEKLFF.

The chain employs TRBV21-1 and TRBJ2-7; the table's D call, TRBD1, was not checked against the DNA. TRBV21-1 has pseudogene status. The CDR3 totals 18 residues. This CDR3 is CASSKALEPQTGCDEQYF. CDR3 in DNA: TGTGCCAGCAGCAAAGCGCTTGAGCCCCAGACAGGGTGCGACGAGCAGTACTTC.

The rearrangement joins TRBV2 to TRBJ2-4; 9 nucleotides line up with TRBD1. The CDR3 spans 14 residues. The germline gives CDR1 SNHLY, CDR2 FYNNEI. V dropped 6 bases and J dropped 2; count of bases not matched to a gene: 2. The CDR3 loop is CASRYRGPKNIQYF. CDR3 coding DNA: TGTGCCAGCAGGTACAGGGGGCCCAAAAACATTCAGTACTTC.

This chain joins TRBV11-3 and TRBJ2-7, with 8 bases aligning to TRBD1. CDR1 and CDR2 from the germline V gene are SGHNT and YENEEA. The CDR3 contains 14 residues. J lost 5 bases, V lost 1 base, and 4 bases had no gene match. The CDR3 protein is CASSLGQGANEQYF. The CDR3 DNA reads TGTGCCAGCAGCTTAGGGCAGGGGGCAAACGAGCAGTACTTC.

The chain uses TRBV7-3 and TRBJ2-7; D perhaps matches TRBD1 (5 bases). Germline-derived CDR1 and CDR2 are SGHTA and FQGTGA. This CDR3 has 14 residues. V gave up 0 bases and J gave up 6 bases, with 12 bases separating them. The CDR3 coding sequence is TGTGCCAGCAGCTTAACGGCAGGGCGAAGCGAGCAGTACTTC. The encoded protein is CASSLTAGRSEQYF.

In DNA form, the CDR3 reads TGCAGCGTGGGTGACAGGAGCTCCTACGAGCAGTACTTC. It translates to CSVGDRSSYEQYF. The rearrangement links TRBV29-1 to TRBJ2-7; a weak D match, TRBD1 (6 bases). Germline V gene sequence: CDR1 SQVTM, CDR2 ANQGSEA. CDR3 size: 13 residues. The V end lost 6 bases, the J end lost 0 bases, and 12 bases lay between the germline ends.

This clone was detected only a few times. This chain joins TRBV6-6 and TRBJ1-1; D is unclear. V was pared by 8 bases and J by 1 base, with 8 bases between. Germline-derived CDR1 and CDR2 are MNHNY and SVGAGI (reference sequence). This CDR3 has 12 amino acids. CDR3 coding DNA: TGTGCCAGCGGTCTCCGGAACACTGAAGCTTTCTTT. Its translation: CASGLRNTEAFF.

The DNA of the CDR3 is TGTGCCAGCAGCTTACAGACTAGAGGGTCTGGGGAGCTGTTTTTT. Translated, it gives CASSLQTRGSGELFF. This chain connects TRBV7-3 to TRBJ2-2; D is perhaps TRBD2 (6 bases). Germline loops: CDR1 SGHTA, CDR2 FQGTGA. This CDR3 has 15 amino acids. Between the trimmed V and J ends, which lost 2 bases and 8 bases, there was a span of 15 bases.

V gene TRBV4-3 combines with J gene TRBJ1-2; TRBD1 matches 7 bases. The V and J ends lost 3 bases and 3 bases, in that order; junction bases with no gene match: 4. Germline CDR1 LGHNA, CDR2 YSLEER. The CDR3 length is 14 residues. CDR3 coding DNA: TGCGCCAGCAGCCAGGGGGGACAGCACTATGGCTACACCTTC. This gives the protein CASSQGGQHYGYTF.

The chain uses TRBV18 and TRBJ2-7; 12 bases fit TRBD1. Germline V gene lookup returns CDR1 KGHSH and CDR2 LQKENI. The CDR3 spans 16 residues. Trimming at V came to 2 bases and at J to 5 bases, leaving 7 bases not matched to a gene. The chain's CDR3 is CASSPNWDRGLHEQYF. CDR3 coding DNA: TGTGCCAGCTCACCAAACTGGGACAGGGGGCTCCACGAGCAGTACTTC. Combining the CDR3 with reference TRBV18 and TRBJ2-7 gives the whole variable domain NAGVMQNPRHLVRRRGQEARLRCSPMKGHSHVYWYRQLPEEGLKFMVYLQKENIIDESGMPKERFSAEFPKEGPSILRIQQVVRGDSAAYFCASSPNWDRGLHEQYFGPGTRLTVT.

The J gene is TRBJ2-5, the V gene TRBV5-1; perhaps TRBD2 as D (6 bases). Trimming took off 4 bases at V and 3 bases at J, with 13 bases between the two ends. In germline, CDR1 is SGHRS, CDR2 YFSETQ. The CDR3 sequence is 14 residues long. Written as DNA, the CDR3 is TGCGCCAGCAGCCGCCCCGGGGGAAAAGAGACCCAGTACTTC. Amino acids: CASSRPGGKETQYF.

V usage is TRBV9 and J usage is TRBJ2-1; TRBD2 matches 9 bases. CDR3 length: 16 residues. The germline gives CDR1 SGDLS, CDR2 YYNGEE. V shed 0 bases, J shed 6 bases, and the junction held 7 bases outside the gene matches. In nucleotides, the CDR3 is TGTGCCAGCAGCGTAGATCGGGAAGCGGGGGGCAATGAGCAGTTCTTC. As protein: CASSVDREAGGNEQFF. Full variable domain (missing parts from reference TRBV9 and TRBJ2-1): DSGVTQTPKHLITATGQRVTLRCSPRSGDLSVYWYQQSLDQGLQFLIQYYNGEERAKGNILERFSAQQFPDLHSELNLSSLELGDSALYFCASSVDREAGGNEQFFGPGTRLTVL.

V gene TRBV2 combines with J gene TRBJ2-7; 10 bases line up with TRBD1. Germline trimming cut 7 bases from V and 2 bases from J; bases unmatched to any gene: 5. In germline, CDR1 is SNHLY, CDR2 FYNNEI. The CDR3 extends over 14 amino acids. The CDR3 DNA follows: TGTGCCAGCAACCAAGGGACAGGGGCCTACGAGCAGTACTTC. Its translation: CASNQGTGAYEQYF.